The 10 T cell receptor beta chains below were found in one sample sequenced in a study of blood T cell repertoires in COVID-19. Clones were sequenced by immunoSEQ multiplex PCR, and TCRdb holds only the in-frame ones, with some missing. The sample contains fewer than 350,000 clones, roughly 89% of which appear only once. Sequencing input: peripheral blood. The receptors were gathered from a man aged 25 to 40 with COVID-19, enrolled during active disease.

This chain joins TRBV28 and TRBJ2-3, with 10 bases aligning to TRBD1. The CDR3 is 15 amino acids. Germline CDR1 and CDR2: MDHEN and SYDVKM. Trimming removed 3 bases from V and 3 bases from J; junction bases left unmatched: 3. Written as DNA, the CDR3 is TGTGCCAGCAGTTTCGACAGGGGGCTAACAGATACGCAGTATTTT. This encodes CASSFDRGLTDTQYF. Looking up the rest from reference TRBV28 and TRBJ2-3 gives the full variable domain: DVKVTQSSRYLVKRTGEKVFLECVQDMDHENMFWYRQDPGLGLRLIYFSYDVKMKEKGDIPEGYSVSREKKERFSLILESASTNQTSMYLCASSFDRGLTDTQYFGPGTRLTVL.

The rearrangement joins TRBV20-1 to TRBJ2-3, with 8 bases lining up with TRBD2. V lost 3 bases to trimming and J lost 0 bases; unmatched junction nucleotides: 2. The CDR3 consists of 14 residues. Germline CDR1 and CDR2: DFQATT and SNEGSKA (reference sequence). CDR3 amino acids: CSASKRESTDTQYF. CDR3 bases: TGCAGTGCTAGTAAGCGGGAGAGCACAGATACGCAGTATTTT.

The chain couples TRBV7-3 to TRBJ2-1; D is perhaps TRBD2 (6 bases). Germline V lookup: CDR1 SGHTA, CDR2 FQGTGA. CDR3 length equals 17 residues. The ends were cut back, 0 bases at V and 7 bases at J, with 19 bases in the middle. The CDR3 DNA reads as TGTGCCAGCAGCTTAACGGAGGGCAGCCCGGTTGGGAATGAGCAGTTCTTC. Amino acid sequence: CASSLTEGSPVGNEQFF.

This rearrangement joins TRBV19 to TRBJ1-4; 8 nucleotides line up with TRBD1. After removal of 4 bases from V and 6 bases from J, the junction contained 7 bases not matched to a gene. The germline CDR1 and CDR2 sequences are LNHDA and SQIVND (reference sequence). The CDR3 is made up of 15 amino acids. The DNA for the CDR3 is TGTGCCAGTAGTACCCTGGACAGGGACTATGAAAAACTGTTTTTT. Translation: CASSTLDRDYEKLFF.

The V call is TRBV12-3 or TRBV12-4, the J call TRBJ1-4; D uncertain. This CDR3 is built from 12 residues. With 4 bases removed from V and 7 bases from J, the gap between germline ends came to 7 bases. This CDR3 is CASSYTVEKLFF. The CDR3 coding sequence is TGTGCCAGCAGTTATACAGTTGAAAAACTGTTTTTT.

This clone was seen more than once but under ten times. DNA for the CDR3: TGTGCCAGCAGTTTATTTACTAGCGGTAGCACAGATACGCAGTATTTT. Protein product: CASSLFTSGSTDTQYF. The chain combines TRBV28 with TRBJ2-3; 8 bases agree with TRBD2. V lost 1 base to trimming and J lost 0 bases; unmatched junction nucleotides: 3. Germline CDR1 MDHEN, CDR2 SYDVKM. The CDR3 covers 16 residues.

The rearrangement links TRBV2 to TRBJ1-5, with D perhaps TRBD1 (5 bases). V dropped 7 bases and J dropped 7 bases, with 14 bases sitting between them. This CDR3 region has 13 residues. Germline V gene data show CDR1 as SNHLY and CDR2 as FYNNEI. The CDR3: CASNLGGNQPQHF. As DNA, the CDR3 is TGTGCCAGCAACCTGGGGGGGAACCAGCCCCAGCATTTT. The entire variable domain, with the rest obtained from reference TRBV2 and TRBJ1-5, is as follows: EPEVTQTPSHQVTQMGQEVILRCVPISNHLYFYWYRQILGQKVEFLVSFYNNEISEKSEIFDDQFSVERPDGSNFTLKIRSTKLEDSAMYFCASNLGGNQPQHFGDGTRLSIL.

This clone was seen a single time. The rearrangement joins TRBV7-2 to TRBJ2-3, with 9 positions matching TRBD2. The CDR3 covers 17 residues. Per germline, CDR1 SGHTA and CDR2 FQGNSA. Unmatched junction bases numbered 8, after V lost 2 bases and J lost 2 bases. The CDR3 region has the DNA TGTGCCAGCAGCTTAAGCGGGCTAGCGGGAACCACAGATACGCAGTATTTT. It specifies CASSLSGLAGTTDTQYF.

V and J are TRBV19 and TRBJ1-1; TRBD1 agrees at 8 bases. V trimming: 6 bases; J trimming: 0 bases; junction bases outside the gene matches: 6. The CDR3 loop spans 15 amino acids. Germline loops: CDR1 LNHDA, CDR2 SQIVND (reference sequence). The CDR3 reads CASSYRQGLNTEAFF. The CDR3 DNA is TGTGCCAGTAGCTATCGACAGGGGTTGAACACTGAAGCTTTCTTT. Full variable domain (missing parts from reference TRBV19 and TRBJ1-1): DGGITQSPKYLFRKEGQNVTLSCEQNLNHDAMYWYRQDPGQGLRLIYYSQIVNDFQKGDIAEGYSVSREKKESFPLTVTSAQKNPTAFYLCASSYRQGLNTEAFFGQGTRLTVV.

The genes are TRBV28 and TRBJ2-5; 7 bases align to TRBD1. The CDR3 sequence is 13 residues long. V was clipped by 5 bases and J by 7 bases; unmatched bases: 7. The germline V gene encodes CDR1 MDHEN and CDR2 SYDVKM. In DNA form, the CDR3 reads TGTGCCAGCAGTCTCCACAGGGGCGGGACCCAGTACTTC. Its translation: CASSLHRGGTQYF.